The 2 T cell receptor beta chains given below trace back to one sample, sequenced in a study of blood T cell repertoires in COVID-19. Data came from immunoSEQ multiplex PCR; TCRdb stores just in-frame clones and leaves some out. The sample has 350,000 to 400,000 clones, approximately 93% seen once. The sequenced sample was PBMCs or T cells enriched from blood (not recorded which). The receptors derive from a woman in her thirties or forties who had been exposed to COVID-19.

The rearrangement uses TRBV7-8 and TRBJ1-4; tentatively, D is TRBD1 (6 bases). Germline V gives CDR1 SGHVS, CDR2 FQNEAQ. The CDR3 has 16 residues. Trimming shortened V by 1 base and J by 3 bases, and 12 bases separated the two germline ends. The CDR3 bases are TGTGCCAGCAGCTTAGGCCCGGCAGGGGCTAATGAAAAACTGTTTTTT. Its translation: CASSLGPAGANEKLFF.

With respect to this clone: The same CDR3 also results from other DNA sequences found in this sample. The chain combines TRBV5-1 with TRBJ1-1, with D possibly TRBD1 on 5 matching bases. This CDR3 has 13 amino acids. Germline V gene data show CDR1 as SGHRS and CDR2 as YFSETQ. Between the trimmed V and J ends, which lost 4 bases and 2 bases, there was a span of 9 bases. CDR3 in DNA: TGCGCCAGCAGCAGTCAGGGAAACACTGAAGCTTTCTTT. Translating it yields CASSSQGNTEAFF.